Given below is one TCR beta chain in context. Its cognate antigen has yet to be identified. It has no much larger one-base neighbor in the sample; base qualities were not kept. For TCRbeta CDR3 sequencing, genomic DNA from the sorted cells was extracted using the QIAGEN DNeasy Blood and Tissue Kit. Through immunoSEQ, high-throughput TCRbeta CDR3 sequencing was done commercially, including PCR amplification with internal controls and bias correction. Under the source paper's analysis protocol: Unique productive TCRbeta sequences were defined by CDR3 nucleotide sequence when primers matched and otherwise by CDR3 amino acid sequence together with Vbeta and Jbeta genes. To correct for sorting error, sequences found in more than one sorted population at a frequency ratio of 2:1 or less were discarded, and the remaining shared sequences were assigned to the population with the higher frequency. A sequence counted as donor-reactive if, in CFSE-low cells, the sequence had a frequency of at least 0.01% and was expanded at least 5-fold compared with unstimulated cells. Repertoire divergence was quantified by Jensen-Shannon divergence calculated from the top 100 TCRbeta sequences ranked by frequency. When a sample had multiple sequencing runs, each run was corrected for sorting error separately and the runs were then pooled. Drawn from immuneACCESS, this table holds only the in-frame rearrangements with V and J called that TCRdb kept. Clones are partly lost; checked studies trace under half to an unresolved V gene and leave the rest unexplained. The V and J calls and clone size are taken from that table; D and trimming were inferred from the DNA. Counted in this sample were about 120,000 clones; about 91% of them appeared once. Approximately 0.59% of the sample belongs to the ten largest clones.

This entry is derived from a study of Tregs in tolerant kidney transplant recipients (dated by TCRdb to between 2019 and 2020). Study-level background: The study applied TCRbeta sequencing to find donor-specific regulatory T cells before combined kidney and bone marrow transplantation and then followed those same cells after transplant. TCRbeta repertoire sequencing was used in 3 healthy controls to compare several ways of expanding Tregs specific for an allogeneic donor. Points the paper makes about the study in general: Biological reproducibility was not directly addressed, though technical replication error appeared minimal. Expanding Tregs with activated donor B cells appeared to identify the most biologically relevant and donor-specific TCRbeta repertoire. The study was limited by small patient numbers, and the findings need validation in larger populations and under other immunosuppression protocols.

Unstimulated Tregs (CD4+CD25+CD127-), CD4+ non-Tregs (CD4+CD25-), CD4 and CD8 cells were FACS-sorted from thawed PBMCs. Healthy control blood was obtained either as purchased buffy coats or from healthy volunteers. Healthy control blood was processed by Ficoll density gradient to PBMCs and cryopreserved; patient PBMCs were collected before and after transplant. Reading the germline V gene gives CDR1 SGDLS and CDR2 YYNGEE. Trimming costs V 0 bases and J 8 bases, and their ends lie 8 bases apart. Counted from cysteine to phenylalanine, this CDR3 has 12 amino acids. The sequence is cut down to CDR3 DNA, 36 bases in frame from base 1.

The sequenced material came from CD4+ T cells from blood. The chain couples TRBV9 to TRBJ1-2, with the D gene uncertain. This receptor was identified in a human donor in good health. The DNA sequence reads TGTGCCAGCAGCGTAGCAGAGACCGGCTACACCTTC. Translation gives CASSVAETGYTF. Joined to the reference TRBV9 and TRBJ1-2 proteins, this CDR3 gives the full variable domain: DSGVTQTPKHLITATGQRVTLRCSPRSGDLSVYWYQQSLDQGLQFLIQYYNGEERAKGNILERFSAQQFPDLHSELNLSSLELGDSALYFCASSVAETGYTFGSGTRLTVV.